This T cell receptor beta chain is drawn from a study of blood T cell repertoires in COVID-19. Study in general: Nucleic acid was either cDNA or gDNA, and it came from T cells, B-cell-depleted T cells, or PBMCs.

Study members were between about 18 and 100 years old and lived in over 20 US regions. Participant-given clinical history determined each cohort assignment. In the original processing: Nucleated cell number was recorded as an estimate derived from reference gene primer amplification. TCRdb keeps only in-frame clones here, not all; method: immunoSEQ multiplex PCR. From that table come the V and J calls and clone size; the DNA was used to work out D and trimming. The sample yields about 210,000 clones, about nine tenths seen once. J gave up 5 bases and V 1 base, and 17 bases lay outside the gene matches. Germline assignment: CDR1 SGHNT and CDR2 YENEEA. This CDR3 is built from 20 residues.

Sequencing input: PBMCs or T cells enriched from blood (not recorded which). The source is a man between 18 and 29 years old with acute COVID-19. The V call is TRBV11-3, the J call TRBJ2-2, with 9 positions matching TRBD1. CDR3 residues: CASSLAGQGYSQTRTGELFF. The DNA of the CDR3 is TGTGCCAGCAGCTTAGCGGGACAGGGATACAGTCAAACAAGGACCGGGGAGCTGTTTTTT. Complete variable domain (other parts from reference TRBV11-3 and TRBJ2-2): EAGVVQSPRYKIIEKKQPVAFWCNPISGHNTLYWYLQNLGQGPELLIRYENEEAVDDSQLPKDRFSAERLKGVDSTLKIQPAELGDSAVYLCASSLAGQGYSQTRTGELFFGEGSRLTVL.